This T cell receptor (beta chain) is from a study of CD8+ T cells in alopecia areata. RNA was isolated and reverse transcribed to cDNA, the sequencing template. Using immunoSEQ multiplex PCR, the repertoire was profiled, and TCRdb retains in-frame clones only, with some absent. The data hold approximately 140,000 clones, with over 70% observed a single time. Individuals with alopecia areata gave both lesional scalp punch biopsies and peripheral blood for collection. Isolation of CD4+ and CD8+ T cells from PBMCs was achieved by sorting. This CDR3 is built from 16 residues. Trimming cost V 0 bases and J 2 bases, with 15 bases left between them. Germline CDR1 reads SQVTM; CDR2 reads ANQGSEA. Findings of the study overall: Lesional scalp displayed greater clonality than normal scalp, most notably in alopecia totalis/universalis. Shared TCR sequences were less clear between patients than in mice, possibly partly from HLA diversity.

To note about this clone: Its antigen is undetermined.

The source material was CD8+ T cells sorted from blood, sampled at week 0. The V gene is TRBV29-1, the J gene TRBJ2-3; tentatively, D is TRBD1 or TRBD2 (5 bases each). The TCR comes from a human donor with alopecia areata. The chain's CDR3 is CSVEDGIRDLTDTQYF. CDR3 sequence (DNA): TGCAGCGTTGAAGATGGGATCCGGGACCTCACAGATACGCAGTATTTT.